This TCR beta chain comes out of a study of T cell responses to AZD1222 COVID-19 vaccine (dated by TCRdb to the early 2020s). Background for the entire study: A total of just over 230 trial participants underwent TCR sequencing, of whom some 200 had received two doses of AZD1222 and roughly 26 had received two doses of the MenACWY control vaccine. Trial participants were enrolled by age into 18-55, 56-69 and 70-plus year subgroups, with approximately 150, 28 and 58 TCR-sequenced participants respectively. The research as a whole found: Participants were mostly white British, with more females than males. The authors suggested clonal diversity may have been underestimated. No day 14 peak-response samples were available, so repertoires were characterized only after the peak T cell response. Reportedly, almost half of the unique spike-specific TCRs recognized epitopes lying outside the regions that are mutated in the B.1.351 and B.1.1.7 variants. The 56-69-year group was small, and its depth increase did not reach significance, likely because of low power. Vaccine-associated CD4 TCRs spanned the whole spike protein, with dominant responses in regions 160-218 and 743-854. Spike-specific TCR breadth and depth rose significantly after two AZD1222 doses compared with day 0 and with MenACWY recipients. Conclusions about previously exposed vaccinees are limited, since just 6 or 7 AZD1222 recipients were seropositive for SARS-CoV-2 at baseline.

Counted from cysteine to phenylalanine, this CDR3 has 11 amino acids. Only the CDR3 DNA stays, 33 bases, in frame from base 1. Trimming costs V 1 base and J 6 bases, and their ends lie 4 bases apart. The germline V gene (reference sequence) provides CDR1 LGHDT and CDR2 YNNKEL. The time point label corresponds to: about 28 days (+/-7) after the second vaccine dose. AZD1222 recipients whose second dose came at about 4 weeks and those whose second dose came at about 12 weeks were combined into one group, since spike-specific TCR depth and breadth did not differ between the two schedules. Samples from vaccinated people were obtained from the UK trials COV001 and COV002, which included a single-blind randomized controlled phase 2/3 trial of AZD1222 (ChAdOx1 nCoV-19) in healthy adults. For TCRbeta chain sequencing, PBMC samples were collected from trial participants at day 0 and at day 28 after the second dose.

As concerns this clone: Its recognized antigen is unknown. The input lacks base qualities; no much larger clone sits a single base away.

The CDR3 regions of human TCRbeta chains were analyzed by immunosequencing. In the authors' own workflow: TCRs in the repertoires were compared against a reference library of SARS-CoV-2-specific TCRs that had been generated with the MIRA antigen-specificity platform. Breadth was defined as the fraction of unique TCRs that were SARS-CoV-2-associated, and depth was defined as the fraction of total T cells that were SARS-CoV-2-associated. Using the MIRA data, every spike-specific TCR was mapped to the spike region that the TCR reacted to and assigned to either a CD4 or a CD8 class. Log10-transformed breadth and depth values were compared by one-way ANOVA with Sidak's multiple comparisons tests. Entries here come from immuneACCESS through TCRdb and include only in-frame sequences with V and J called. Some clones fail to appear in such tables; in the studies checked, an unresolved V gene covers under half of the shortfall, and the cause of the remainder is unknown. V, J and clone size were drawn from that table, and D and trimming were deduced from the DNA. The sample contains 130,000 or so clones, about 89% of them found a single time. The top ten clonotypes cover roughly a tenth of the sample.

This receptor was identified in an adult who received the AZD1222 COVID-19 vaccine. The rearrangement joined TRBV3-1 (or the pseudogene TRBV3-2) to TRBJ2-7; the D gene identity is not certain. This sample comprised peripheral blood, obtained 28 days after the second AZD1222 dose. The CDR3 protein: CASSQGLEQYF. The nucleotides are TGTGCCAGCAGCCAAGGTCTCGAGCAGTACTTC.